There are a few counts of the clone carrying this T cell receptor (beta chain). Its matching antigen is unknown. The method was immunoSEQ multiplex PCR; TCRdb's version includes in-frame clones alone and lacks a portion of them. The sample lists under 250,000 clones; around nine tenths were seen once. The source of the sample is a study of cytomegalovirus exposure and HLA in healthy donors. Broader study findings: While the bulk of TCR sequences proved rare, some public TCRs turned up in many donors.

This clonotype originated in a woman between 18 and 30 years old in good health and CMV-seronegative. The sample was PBMCs.

CDR3 sequence reads: CASTGTGENSPLHF. DNA of the CDR3: TGTGCCTCAACCGGGACAGGGGAAAATTCACCCCTCCACTTT. This sequence joins TRBV30 and TRBJ1-6; TRBD1 agrees at 10 bases. This CDR3 has 14 residues. Germline CDR1 is GTSNPN and CDR2 is SVGIG (reference sequence). Trimming removed 7 bases from V and 7 bases from J; junction bases left unmatched: 7.